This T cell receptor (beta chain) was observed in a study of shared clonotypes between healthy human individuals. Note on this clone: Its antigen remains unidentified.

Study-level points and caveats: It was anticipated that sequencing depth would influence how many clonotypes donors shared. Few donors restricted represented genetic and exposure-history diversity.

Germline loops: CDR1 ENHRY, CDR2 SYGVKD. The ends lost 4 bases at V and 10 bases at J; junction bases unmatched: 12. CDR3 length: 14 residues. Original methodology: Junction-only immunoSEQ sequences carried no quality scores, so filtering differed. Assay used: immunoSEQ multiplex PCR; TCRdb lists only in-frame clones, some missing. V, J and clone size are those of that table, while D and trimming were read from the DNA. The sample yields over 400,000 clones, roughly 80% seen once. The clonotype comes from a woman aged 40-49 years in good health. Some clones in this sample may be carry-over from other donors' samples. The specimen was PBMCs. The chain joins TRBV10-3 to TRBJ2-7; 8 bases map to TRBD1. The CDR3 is CAISGDRTPKGQYF. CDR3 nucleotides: TGTGCCATCAGTGGGGACAGGACCCCTAAGGGACAGTACTTC.